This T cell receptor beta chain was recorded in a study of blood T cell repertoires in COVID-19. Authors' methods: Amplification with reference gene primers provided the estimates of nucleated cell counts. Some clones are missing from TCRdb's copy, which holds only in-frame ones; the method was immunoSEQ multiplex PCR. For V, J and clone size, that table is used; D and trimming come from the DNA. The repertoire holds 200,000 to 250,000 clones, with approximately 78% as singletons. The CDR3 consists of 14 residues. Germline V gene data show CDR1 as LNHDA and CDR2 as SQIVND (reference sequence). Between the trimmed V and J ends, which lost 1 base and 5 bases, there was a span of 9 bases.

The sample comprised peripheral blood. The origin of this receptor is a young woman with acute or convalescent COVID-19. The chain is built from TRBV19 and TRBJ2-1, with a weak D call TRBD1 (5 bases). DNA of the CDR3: TGTGCCAGTAGTATAGGGGGCAGGCACAATGAGCAGTTCTTC. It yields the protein CASSIGGRHNEQFF.